This entry is about one T cell receptor beta chain. The target antigen is unknown. The assay was immunoSEQ multiplex PCR, and TCRdb's table has in-frame clones only and misses some. The table shows under 2,500,000 clones, with about 94% occurring only once. The sample is drawn from a study of shared clonotypes between healthy human individuals. Germline-derived CDR1 and CDR2 are SGHNT and YYREEE (reference sequence). The CDR3 covers 14 residues. V lost 0 bases and J 4 bases, leaving 10 bases between the germline ends. Study-level results: Only blood underwent sampling, and tissue repertoires likely differ.

The rearrangement uses TRBV5-4 and TRBJ1-1, with D unresolved. Sequenced sample: naive CD4+ T cells sorted from blood. The subset here: CD45RA+ positively selected. This receptor was identified in a man aged 18 to 29 in good health. CDR3: CASSLARGRTEAFF. The CDR3 DNA reads as TGTGCCAGCAGCTTGGCCCGGGGTCGCACTGAAGCTTTCTTT.